Presented here are 23 T cell receptor beta chains from one specimen sequenced in a study of T-cell memory formation after mild COVID-19. One entry per CDR3 protein, called by TCRdb with MiXCR from the 5' RACE reads. The data hold fewer than 600,000 distinct CDR3 sequences, with about 22% observed a single time. Sequencing input: PBMCs or a T cell subset sorted from them (not recorded which). The source is an adult woman who had mild COVID-19 (a few samples of this study predate the infection). Cell type and time point are not known.

This clonotype is a singleton in its sample. This chain uses TRBV12-3 or TRBV12-4 with TRBJ1-5; D gene unclear. V lost 2 bases and J lost 2, with 13 bases in between. The CDR3 spans 16 residues. CDR3 bases: TGTGCCAGCAGTTTATCGTCCATGGAGGGCAATCAGCCCCAGCATTTT. This codes for CASSLSSMEGNQPQHF.

J is TRBJ2-7 and V is TRBV3-1; D gene uncertain. Looked up from germline, CDR1 is LGHDT and CDR2 is YNNKEL (reference sequence). The V end lost 1 base, the J end lost 2 bases, and 9 bases lay between the germline ends. The CDR3 is 14 amino acids. In DNA form, the CDR3 reads TGTGCCAGCAGCCAAGTAGGCAGCACCTACGAGCAGTACTTC. It specifies CASSQVGSTYEQYF.

The chain is built from TRBV15 and TRBJ2-7; 7 positions agree with TRBD1. In germline, CDR1 is LNHNV, CDR2 YYDKDF (reference sequence). V was clipped by 1 base and J by 0 bases; unmatched bases: 6. The CDR3 has 16 residues. Here the CDR3 DNA reads TGTGCCACCAGCAGAGGCCTAGGGGGCTACTCCTACGAGCAGTACTTC. Translation: CATSRGLGGYSYEQYF.

This clonotype occurred a few times. The J gene is TRBJ2-7, the V gene TRBV20-1; 7 positions agree with TRBD2. Germline V lookup: CDR1 DFQATT, CDR2 SNEGSKA (reference sequence). Trimming removed 3 bases from V and 0 bases from J; junction bases left unmatched: 11. This CDR3 is 16 amino acids long. In DNA form, the CDR3 reads TGCAGTGCTAGCGGCAGGAGAGCGGGGAGCTCCTACGAGCAGTACTTC. Translating gives CSASGRRAGSSYEQYF.

This clonotype has more than one count but fewer than ten. The chain couples TRBV7-6 to TRBJ1-1, with a weak D call TRBD1 (6 bases). Germline V gene data show CDR1 as SGHVS and CDR2 as FNYEAQ. V gave up 7 bases and J gave up 0 bases, with 15 bases separating them. This CDR3 contains 15 residues. The CDR3 region has the DNA TGTGCCAGCACCAGATTCGGGGACATGAACACTGAAGCTTTCTTT. Translating it yields CASTRFGDMNTEAFF.

V is TRBV4-2 and J is TRBJ2-2, with TRBD1 as a possible D gene (5 bases). From germline, CDR1 is LGHNA and CDR2 YNFKEQ. V was cut by 2 bases and J by 3 bases, with 7 bases left in between. CDR3 length equals 14 residues. DNA for the CDR3: TGTGCCAGCAGCCAAAAGGGGTACACCGGGGAGCTGTTTTTT. Its protein product is CASSQKGYTGELFF.

This clonotype was found a few times. The chain is built from TRBV20-1 and TRBJ2-7, with D perhaps TRBD2 (6 bases). Trimming took off 3 bases at V and 3 bases at J, with 15 bases between the two ends. The CDR3 is made up of 14 amino acids. Germline assignment: CDR1 DFQATT and CDR2 SNEGSKA (reference sequence). CDR3 bases: TGCAGTGCTAGTGGAGGGCAGACTCGCTACGAGCAGTACTTC. Residues: CSASGGQTRYEQYF.

This clonotype has just a few counts. The chain combines TRBV5-1 with TRBJ1-2, with a tentative D call TRBD1 (6 bases). The length of the CDR3 is 13 residues. The V end lost 3 bases, the J end lost 6 bases, and 12 bases lay between the germline ends. Germline CDR1 SGHRS, CDR2 YFSETQ. The CDR3 loop is CASSSGQSHGYTF. The CDR3 bases are TGCGCCAGCAGCTCGGGACAAAGTCATGGCTACACCTTC.

The genes are TRBV7-3 and TRBJ2-1; TRBD2 aligns across 9 bases. Germline-derived CDR1 and CDR2 are SGHTA and FQGTGA. The length of the CDR3 is 15 residues. The junction had 8 bases not matched to a gene; V was cut back by 5 bases and J by 6 bases. CDR3 coding DNA: TGTGCCAGCAGCATCAGGGGGACTAGCCCCAATGAGCAGTTCTTC. This sequence encodes CASSIRGTSPNEQFF.

With regard to this clonotype: Without the conserved terminal phenylalanine or tryptophan, this CDR3 likely stems from a read error. The V call is TRBV3-1, the J call TRBJ2-5, with D unclear. Trimming cost V 5 bases and J 3 bases, with 16 bases left between them. The CDR3 is made up of 15 amino acids. Germline V lookup: CDR1 LGHDT, CDR2 YNNKEL (reference sequence). DNA of the CDR3: TGTGCCAGCAGCTCGTCCGCGCTAGTTGAAGAGACCCAGTACTTA. Encoded protein: CASSSSALVEETQYL.

The genes are TRBV25-1 and TRBJ1-1; unclear D gene. V lost 1 base to trimming and J lost 4 bases, with 7 bases between them. This CDR3 region has 13 residues. Per the germline V gene, CDR1 is MGHDK and CDR2 is SYGVNS. CDR3 in DNA: TGTGCCAGCAGTGAATCTAAGGTCACTGAAGCTTTCTTT. This translates into CASSESKVTEAFF.

The chain carries TRBV18 and TRBJ1-1, with D perhaps matching TRBD1 (5 bases). There are 16 residues in the CDR3. Germline CDR1 KGHSH, CDR2 LQKENI. Trimming removed 3 bases from V and 1 base from J, with 15 bases in between. The CDR3 loop reads CASSPNSGYPNTEAFF. The CDR3 coding sequence is TGTGCCAGCTCACCTAACTCAGGGTATCCGAACACTGAAGCTTTCTTT.

There are a few counts of this clonotype. The chain has TRBV20-1 and TRBJ2-5, with D uncertain. This CDR3 contains 13 residues. CDR1 and CDR2 from the germline V gene are DFQATT and SNEGSKA (reference sequence). V lost 1 base, J lost 5 bases, and 11 bases lay in between. The CDR3 loop reads CSARVPTKETQYF. In DNA form, the CDR3 reads TGCAGTGCTAGAGTACCGACGAAGGAGACCCAGTACTTC.

V and J are TRBV30 and TRBJ2-5; 8 bases align to TRBD1. The CDR3 totals 17 residues. In germline, CDR1 is GTSNPN, CDR2 SVGIG (reference sequence). The trim removed 1 base at V and 4 bases at J, leaving 14 bases unmatched. CDR3 region: CAWSDLSGRGRGETQYF. In DNA, the CDR3 is TGTGCCTGGAGTGATCTGTCGGGCAGGGGGCGAGGAGAGACCCAGTACTTC.

J is TRBJ2-7 and V is TRBV2, with 14 positions matching TRBD2. After removal of 3 bases from V and 8 bases from J, the junction contained 9 bases not matched to a gene. This CDR3 has 16 amino acids. Germline V gives CDR1 SNHLY, CDR2 FYNNEI. CDR3 protein: CASSEESGLAGVKQYF. The DNA for the CDR3 is TGTGCCAGCAGTGAGGAATCGGGACTAGCGGGAGTAAAGCAGTACTTC.

This clonotype was picked up many times. This chain's CDR3 is CASSRDRVYGYTF. DNA of the CDR3: TGTGCCAGTAGCCGGGACAGGGTCTATGGCTACACCTTC. This chain joins TRBV19 and TRBJ1-2; 9 bases align to TRBD1. The CDR3 has 13 residues. CDR1 is LNHDA, CDR2 SQIVND, per germline (reference sequence). With 6 bases clipped from V and 4 bases from J, the junction kept 3 bases outside the gene matches.

The V gene is TRBV20-1, the J gene TRBJ2-2; the match to TRBD2 covers 11 bases. Trimming at V came to 3 bases and at J to 3 bases, leaving 6 bases not matched to a gene. The CDR3 consists of 16 residues. Germline-derived CDR1 and CDR2 are DFQATT and SNEGSKA (reference sequence). The CDR3 DNA follows: TGCAGTGCTAGCGGCCTAGCGGGGGGCGACACCGGGGAGCTGTTTTTT. It translates to CSASGLAGGDTGELFF.

V and J are TRBV7-9 and TRBJ1-2; 8 bases map to TRBD1. With V trimmed by 1 base and J by 5 bases, 6 bases remained unmatched. CDR3 size: 15 residues. Per germline, CDR1 SEHNR and CDR2 FQNEAQ (reference sequence). CDR3 bases: TGTGCCAGCAGCTTAGTCCCAGGGGGCAATTATGGCTACACCTTC. It is translated as CASSLVPGGNYGYTF.

This clonotype occurred a few times. V gene TRBV5-1 combines with J gene TRBJ1-1; D gene uncertain. Germline V lookup: CDR1 SGHRS, CDR2 YFSETQ. This CDR3 contains 15 residues. With 4 bases removed from V and 1 base from J, the gap between germline ends came to 14 bases. In nucleotides, the CDR3 is TGCGCCAGCAGCCCCTCCCCTTTGGGGAACACTGAAGCTTTCTTT. It is translated as CASSPSPLGNTEAFF.

V gene TRBV7-9 combines with J gene TRBJ2-5; D perhaps matches TRBD2 (7 bases). CDR1 and CDR2 from the germline V gene are SEHNR and FQNEAQ (reference sequence). V was cut by 4 bases and J by 1 base, with 19 bases left in between. The CDR3 is made up of 17 amino acids. In DNA form, the CDR3 reads TGTGCCAGCAGCTCCCCCTCTAGGGGGGGCCTCCAAGAGACCCAGTACTTC. Its protein product is CASSSPSRGGLQETQYF.

This chain connects TRBV24-1 to TRBJ1-1; no clear D. Germline values: CDR1 KGHDR, CDR2 SFDVKD. Trimming took off 10 bases at V and 0 bases at J, with 11 bases between the two ends. The CDR3 loop spans 13 amino acids. The DNA of the CDR3 is TGTGCCACACAAAATGGGGTGAACACTGAAGCTTTCTTT. Protein sequence: CATQNGVNTEAFF.

This clonotype was counted a few times. The junction shows a germline mismatch at one end, possibly a read error. The rearrangement uses TRBV7-8 and TRBJ2-5, with 10 bases matching TRBD1. The length of the CDR3 is 15 residues. Germline V lookup: CDR1 SGHVS, CDR2 FQNEAQ. CDR3 sequence: CASTLRRDRGETQYF. The CDR3 DNA is TGTGCCAGCACCTTACGCCGGGACAGGGGAGAGACCCAGTACTTC.

This clonotype was counted a few times. The chain uses TRBV29-1 and TRBJ2-3; the match to TRBD2 covers 12 bases. The germline gives CDR1 SQVTM, CDR2 ANQGSEA. The CDR3 consists of 13 residues. After removal of 5 bases from V and 6 bases from J, the junction contained 3 bases not matched to a gene. In DNA form, the CDR3 reads TGCAGCGTTACTAGCGGGAGGTGGGATACGCAGTATTTT. Translating it yields CSVTSGRWDTQYF.